Listed below are T cell receptor beta chains from one sample, sequenced in a study of blood T cell repertoires in COVID-19. The protocol was immunoSEQ multiplex PCR, while the TCRdb copy is restricted to in-frame clones and leaves out a portion. Among some 90,000 clones listed, approximately 70% were seen once. The sample consisted of peripheral blood. Receptors originate from a woman aged 55-70 years in a cohort sampled during active or convalescent COVID-19. The CDR3 runs from the conserved cysteine through the conserved F or W. D genes are given only for firm matches. Part of the rows lack a size; the others show once, few, many or a class for expanded clones.

v_call: TRBV5-6
clone_size: .
d_call: TRBD1
j_call: TRBJ2-1
cdr3_nt: TGTGCCAGCAGCTCCCAAGGGGGGACAGGGCGGAATGAGCAGTTCTTC
cdr3_aa: CASSSQGGTGRNEQFF

v_call: TRBV7-2
clone_size: .
d_call: TRBD1
j_call: TRBJ1-4
cdr3_nt: TGTGCCAGCAGCTTTCACGGAACAGGGGGCCGACTGTTTTTT
cdr3_aa: CASSFHGTGGRLFF

v_call: TRBV12-5
clone_size: .
d_call: .
j_call: TRBJ2-1
cdr3_nt: TGTGCTAGTGGTTGGGGACAACGCGGCGATGAGCAGTTCTTC
cdr3_aa: CASGWGQRGDEQFF

v_call: TRBV4-3
clone_size: once
d_call: TRBD2
j_call: TRBJ2-7
cdr3_nt: TGCGCCAGCAGCCCAGAACTAGCGGGGCTATACGAGCAGTACTTC
cdr3_aa: CASSPELAGLYEQYF

v_call: TRBV4-2
clone_size: once
d_call: .
j_call: TRBJ1-1
cdr3_nt: TGTGCCAGCAGCCAAGAGGTGGGGAGGAACACTGAAGCTTTCTTT
cdr3_aa: CASSQEVGRNTEAFF

v_call: TRBV7-3
clone_size: .
d_call: .
j_call: TRBJ2-1
cdr3_nt: TGTGCCAGCAGCTTAAGGGCAAACAGGGTAGGCAATGAGCAGTTCTTC
cdr3_aa: CASSLRANRVGNEQFF

v_call: TRBV19
clone_size: .
d_call: TRBD1
j_call: TRBJ1-5
cdr3_nt: TGTGCCAGTACCCACCTAGGACAGGGGGCCAGTCAGCCCCAGCATTTT
cdr3_aa: CASTHLGQGASQPQHF

v_call: TRBV11-3
clone_size: .
d_call: .
j_call: TRBJ2-5
cdr3_nt: TGTGCCAGCAGCTTAGATGGAGGCAGCCGTGAGACCCAGTACTTC
cdr3_aa: CASSLDGGSRETQYF

v_call: TRBV21-1
clone_size: few
d_call: .
j_call: TRBJ1-5
cdr3_nt: TGTGCCATTACAGACAAGAGCAATCAGCCCCAGCATTTT
cdr3_aa: CAITDKSNQPQHF

v_call: TRBV27
clone_size: .
d_call: .
j_call: TRBJ2-2
cdr3_nt: TGTGCCAGCAGTCCCAAAACCGGGGAGCTGTTTTTT
cdr3_aa: CASSPKTGELFF

v_call: TRBV4-1
clone_size: .
d_call: .
j_call: TRBJ1-2
cdr3_nt: TGCGCCAGCAGCCAAGGCGAACCGCGCTATGGCTACACCTTC
cdr3_aa: CASSQGEPRYGYTF

v_call: TRBV5-1
clone_size: .
d_call: .
j_call: TRBJ1-2
cdr3_nt: TGCGCCAGCAGCTTGGAAATCGGGTTTAACTATGGCTACACCTTC
cdr3_aa: CASSLEIGFNYGYTF

v_call: TRBV27
clone_size: .
d_call: TRBD1
j_call: TRBJ2-7
cdr3_nt: TGTGCCAGCAGTAGGAGGACAGGGGGCGAAGTATACGAGCAGTACTTC
cdr3_aa: CASSRRTGGEVYEQYF

v_call: TRBV6-5
clone_size: .
d_call: TRBD2
j_call: TRBJ2-1
cdr3_nt: TGTGCCAGCAAAAGGATTGGCGGGGGGGCCGAAGAGCAGTTCTTC
cdr3_aa: CASKRIGGGAEEQFF

v_call: TRBV12-2
clone_size: .
d_call: .
j_call: TRBJ2-1
cdr3_nt: TGTGCAAGTCGCTGCGGGACTAGCGGAGTTACCTACAATGAGCAGTTCTTC
cdr3_aa: CASRCGTSGVTYNEQFF

v_call: TRBV6-5
clone_size: .
d_call: .
j_call: TRBJ1-2
cdr3_nt: TGTGCCAGCAGTTACTCGAAACGGCGGGGGCTCTATGGCTACACCTTC
cdr3_aa: CASSYSKRRGLYGYTF

v_call: TRBV2
clone_size: .
d_call: .
j_call: TRBJ1-2
cdr3_nt: TGTGCCAGCGACAGACCCAATGACTATGGCTACACCTTC
cdr3_aa: CASDRPNDYGYTF

v_call: TRBV7-9
clone_size: .
d_call: .
j_call: TRBJ1-1
cdr3_nt: TGTGCCAGCAGCTTTAGAAGTGAAGCTTTCTTT
cdr3_aa: CASSFRSEAFF

v_call: TRBV7-2
clone_size: once
d_call: .
j_call: TRBJ2-1
cdr3_nt: TGTGCCAGCAGCTTAGGCCTAGCGAACAATGAGCAGTTCTTC
cdr3_aa: CASSLGLANNEQFF

v_call: TRBV2
clone_size: .
d_call: TRBD2
j_call: TRBJ2-7
cdr3_nt: TGCCCCCGCAGTGCGGGGGGGGCCGGCTACGAGCAGTACTTC
cdr3_aa: CPRSAGGAGYEQYF

v_call: TRBV11-2
clone_size: .
d_call: TRBD1
j_call: TRBJ2-1
cdr3_nt: TGTGCCAGCAGCCAGGGACAGGCTGACAATGAGCAGTTCTTC
cdr3_aa: CASSQGQADNEQFF

v_call: TRBV18
clone_size: .
d_call: .
j_call: TRBJ2-4
cdr3_nt: TGTGCCAGCTCACCAGCACAGCTAGCCAAAAACATTCAGTACTTC
cdr3_aa: CASSPAQLAKNIQYF

v_call: TRBV2
clone_size: few
d_call: .
j_call: TRBJ1-6
cdr3_nt: TGTGCCAGCAGCTTGGACACGACGCCCCTCCACTTT
cdr3_aa: CASSLDTTPLHF

v_call: TRBV27
clone_size: many
d_call: .
j_call: TRBJ1-1
cdr3_nt: TGTGCCAGCAGTCCCGGGTCCAACACTGAAGCTTTCTTT
cdr3_aa: CASSPGSNTEAFF

v_call: TRBV13
clone_size: .
d_call: .
j_call: TRBJ1-3
cdr3_nt: TGTGCCAGCAGCTTAGTCGGAGGGAGCTCTGGAAACACCATATATTTT
cdr3_aa: CASSLVGGSSGNTIYF